What follows are 24 T cell receptor beta chains derived from one specimen sequenced in a study of OX40 agonist ivuxolimab in advanced cancers. Libraries were prepared by immunoSEQ multiplex PCR; TCRdb keeps only in-frame clonotypes and omits some of them. The repertoire consists of fewer than 85,000 clones, with 70% to 90% occurring once and the leading ten covering about 7.9%. The sample in question was CD4+ or CD8+ T cells sorted from blood, obtained in a trial of the OX40 agonist ivuxolimab. These receptors came from an adult with an advanced solid tumor such as melanoma, head and neck, liver or kidney cancer.

The CDR3 DNA follows: TGCGCCAGCAGCCCCGACAGGGGGCGAATGAACACTGAAGCTTTCTTT. Its protein product is CASSPDRGRMNTEAFF. The chain employs TRBV5-1 and TRBJ1-1; 10 bases line up with TRBD1. The germline V gene has CDR1 SGHRS and CDR2 YFSETQ. The trim removed 4 bases at V and 0 bases at J, leaving 6 bases unmatched. The CDR3 runs 16 residues.

This chain joins TRBV28 and TRBJ2-4; tentative D call: TRBD1 (5 bases). The germline V gene has CDR1 MDHEN and CDR2 SYDVKM. This CDR3 region has 16 residues. Trimming pared 2 bases from V and 2 bases from J, leaving 13 bases between. The chain's CDR3 is CASSLHQGTTKNIQYF. The DNA of the CDR3 is TGTGCCAGCAGTTTACACCAGGGTACAACCAAAAACATTCAGTACTTC.

The chain uses TRBV6-1 and TRBJ2-7; D not resolved. The CDR3 runs 13 residues. V was shortened by 3 bases and J by 4 bases, with 10 bases between the two germline ends. CDR1 is MNHNS and CDR2 is SASEGT in the germline V gene. The CDR3: CASSEVWQYEQYF. The CDR3 DNA is TGTGCCAGCAGTGAGGTTTGGCAGTACGAGCAGTACTTC.

V and J are TRBV29-1 and TRBJ1-5; unclear D gene. The ends were cut back, 6 bases at V and 0 bases at J, with 12 bases in the middle. Germline V gene sequence: CDR1 SQVTM, CDR2 ANQGSEA. The CDR3 is 14 residues long. CDR3 DNA: TGCAGCGTCCAGGCGGGTTATAGCAATCAGCCCCAGCATTTT. Amino acids: CSVQAGYSNQPQHF.

This clone was observed a single time. The chain carries TRBV2 and TRBJ2-3; the D is unclear. The CDR3 loop spans 14 amino acids. Germline V lookup: CDR1 SNHLY, CDR2 FYNNEI. Written as DNA, the CDR3 is TGTGTCCAAGGATCGTCCTTTCGCACAGATACGCAGTATTTT. Translating gives CVQGSSFRTDTQYF.

The rearrangement uses TRBV6-6 and TRBJ1-1; tentative D call: TRBD1 (5 bases). The CDR3 spans 13 residues. Germline V gives CDR1 MNHNY, CDR2 SVGAGI (reference sequence). V was shortened by 5 bases and J by 8 bases, with 15 bases between the two germline ends. CDR3 DNA sequence: TGTGCCAGCAGTACCCCGGGAGGGACCGAAGCTTTCTTT. It specifies CASSTPGGTEAFF.

V is TRBV18 and J is TRBJ2-1, with TRBD2 as a possible D gene (5 bases). There are 17 residues in the CDR3. Per the germline V gene, CDR1 is KGHSH and CDR2 is LQKENI. V lost 4 bases and J lost 0, with 16 bases in between. The CDR3 is CASSRSIATSSYNEQFF. CDR3 nucleotides: TGTGCCAGCTCACGATCGATAGCGACCAGCTCCTACAATGAGCAGTTCTTC.

The chain uses TRBV4-1 and TRBJ2-3, with 13 bases lining up with TRBD2. CDR1 and CDR2 from the germline V gene are MGHRA and YSYEKL. The V segment lost 3 bases and the J segment 14 bases; nucleotides outside the gene matches: 5. The length of the CDR3 is 13 residues. DNA of the CDR3: TGCGCCAGCAGCCATCTCGGACTAGCGGGGGCGTATTTT. This sequence encodes CASSHLGLAGAYF.

The chain couples TRBV7-3 to TRBJ1-1, with unresolved D. The CDR3 covers 14 residues. Germline assignment: CDR1 SGHTA and CDR2 FQGTGA. Trimming took 5 bases from V and 13 from J, leaving 23 bases between them. CDR3 loop: CASSLLSIPVGDFF. The CDR3 bases are TGTGCCAGCAGCCTCCTTTCTATACCCGTTGGTGATTTCTTT.

This clone was seen more than once but under ten times. The chain uses TRBV5-3 and TRBJ2-7; D perhaps matches TRBD1 (5 bases). TRBV5-3 is sorted into the ORF group, with uncertain function. The CDR3 loop spans 15 amino acids. Trimming stripped 4 bases from V and 5 bases from J, with 19 bases between. In nucleotides, the CDR3 is TGTGCCAGAAGCCCCCCTCCCCTAGACAGAAACGAGCAGTACGTC. It is translated as CARSPPPLDRNEQYV.

The chain has TRBV7-9 and TRBJ2-2; D may be TRBD1 or TRBD2 (6 bases each). The germline V gene has CDR1 SEHNR and CDR2 FQNEAQ (reference sequence). Trimming took 5 bases from V and 4 from J, leaving 14 bases between them. This CDR3 is built from 15 residues. This chain's CDR3 is CASSPHGGGTGELFF. CDR3 DNA sequence: TGTGCCAGCAGCCCCCACGGGGGCGGCACCGGGGAGCTGTTTTTT. The full variable domain, in which reference TRBV7-9 and TRBJ2-2 provide the parts outside the CDR3, is DTGVSQNPRHKITKRGQNVTFRCDPISEHNRLYWYRQTLGQGPEFLTYFQNEAQLEKSRLLSDRFSAERPKGSFSTLEIQRTEQGDSAMYLCASSPHGGGTGELFFGEGSRLTVL.

The CDR3 sequence is CASSLQGAGANVLTF. DNA for the CDR3: TGTGCCAGCAGCTTACAGGGGGCTGGGGCCAACGTCCTGACTTTC. The chain joins TRBV7-8 to TRBJ2-6, with 7 bases identical to TRBD1. This CDR3 has 15 residues. Germline assignment: CDR1 SGHVS and CDR2 FQNEAQ. V gave up 2 bases and J gave up 2 bases; unmatched junction bases: 0.

The table lists this clone with a count of one. The chain carries TRBV6-1 and TRBJ2-1, with TRBD1 as a possible D gene (6 bases). The CDR3 runs to 15 residues. Germline V CDR1 and CDR2: MNHNS, SASEGT. V was cut by 0 bases and J by 1 base, with 7 bases left in between. The CDR3 sequence is CASSEAGASYNEQFF. The CDR3 DNA reads as TGTGCCAGCAGTGAAGCGGGGGCGTCCTACAATGAGCAGTTCTTC.

This sequence joins TRBV5-8 and TRBJ2-3; D remains unclear. This CDR3 is 11 amino acids long. Germline CDR1 reads SGHTS; CDR2 reads YDEGEE. The germline V and J ends were trimmed by 6 bases and 1 base, with 3 bases remaining between them. The CDR3 coding sequence is TGTGCCAGCACCCGCACAGATACGCAGTATTTT. It encodes CASTRTDTQYF.

This chain connects TRBV5-1 to TRBJ2-2; D is uncertain. The CDR3 contains 13 residues. CDR1 SGHRS and CDR2 YFSETQ come from the germline V gene. The V end lost 0 bases, the J end lost 4 bases, and 4 bases lay between the germline ends. The CDR3 sequence is CASSLVPTGELFF. Here the CDR3 DNA reads TGCGCCAGCAGCTTGGTTCCCACCGGGGAGCTGTTTTTT.

The rearrangement links TRBV12-2 to TRBJ2-3; the listed D gene, TRBD2, was not tested against the DNA. TRBV12-2 represents a pseudogene. This CDR3 contains 18 residues. Here the CDR3 reads CASRLTPGLAGGGYTQYF. The CDR3, as DNA: TGTGCAAGTCGGCTAACACCGGGACTAGCGGGGGGTGGTTATACGCAGTATTTT.

This clone was detected only a few times. This chain uses TRBV28 with TRBJ1-1, with unresolved D. V was cut by 5 bases and J by 6 bases, with 10 bases left in between. Germline V gene sequence: CDR1 MDHEN, CDR2 SYDVKM. The CDR3 has 12 amino acids. Here the CDR3 DNA reads TGTGCCAGCAGTGGGAATCTGGCTGAAGCTTTCTTT. Translation: CASSGNLAEAFF.

The chain is built from TRBV5-1 and TRBJ2-1, with 10 bases that match TRBD1. CDR3 size: 17 residues. Germline values: CDR1 SGHRS, CDR2 YFSETQ. The junction had 7 bases not matched to a gene; V was cut back by 4 bases and J by 0 bases. The CDR3 loop reads CASSGRTGGSSYNEQFF. In DNA, the CDR3 is TGCGCCAGCAGCGGGAGGACAGGGGGTAGCTCCTACAATGAGCAGTTCTTC.

V gene TRBV4-2 combines with J gene TRBJ1-2; TRBD1 might be the D (5 bases). The V gene lost 0 bases and the J gene lost 4 bases, with 18 bases spanning the gap. This CDR3 is built from 17 residues. CDR1 and CDR2 from the germline V gene are LGHNA and YNFKEQ. CDR3 DNA: TGTGCCAGCAGCCAAGAAGGGCCGACCGACAGACTCTATGGCTACACCTTC. This encodes CASSQEGPTDRLYGYTF.

V gene TRBV5-6 combines with J gene TRBJ2-5; 11 positions match TRBD2. The V gene end was trimmed by 3 bases and the J gene end by 5 bases; junction bases not matched to a gene: 6. CDR3 length equals 15 residues. The V gene's germline CDR1 is SGHDT and CDR2 YYEEEE. CDR3 DNA: TGTGCCAGCAGCTATAGCGGGGGGGCCTATGAGACCCAGTACTTC. Its protein product is CASSYSGGAYETQYF.

This chain connects TRBV18 to TRBJ2-2; 7 bases agree with TRBD1. Germline-derived CDR1 and CDR2 are KGHSH and LQKENI. This CDR3 is built from 16 residues. The V gene end was trimmed by 3 bases and the J gene end by 3 bases; junction bases not matched to a gene: 7. The CDR3 protein is CASSPLGQVDTGELFF. The CDR3 DNA reads as TGTGCCAGCTCACCTCTAGGACAGGTGGACACCGGGGAGCTGTTTTTT.

V gene TRBV28 combines with J gene TRBJ2-5; possibly TRBD2 for D (7 bases). The V end lost 7 bases, the J end lost 5 bases, and 20 bases lay between the germline ends. Germline CDR1 reads MDHEN; CDR2 reads SYDVKM. The CDR3 length is 15 residues. The DNA of the CDR3 is TGTGCCAGCACCCTTGCTAAGGGGGGGGGCGAGACCCAGTACTTC. Protein: CASTLAKGGGETQYF.

This rearrangement joins TRBV6-4 to TRBJ1-1; 9 bases line up with TRBD1. CDR1 MRHNA and CDR2 SNTAGT come from the germline V gene. The V segment lost 6 bases and the J segment 1 base; nucleotides outside the gene matches: 9. The CDR3 contains 16 residues. The CDR3 DNA is TGTGCCAGCAGCAAAACGACAGGGGGTAAGAACACTGAAGCTTTCTTT. Translating it yields CASSKTTGGKNTEAFF.

V is TRBV7-2 and J is TRBJ1-2; the D gene is possibly TRBD1 (5 bases). The CDR3 is 15 amino acids. The V end lost 4 bases, the J end lost 8 bases, and 20 bases lay between the germline ends. The V gene's germline CDR1 is SGHTA and CDR2 FQGNSA. The CDR3 sequence is CASSYDLRTMDGYTF. CDR3 nucleotide sequence: TGTGCCAGCAGCTACGACTTGAGGACAATGGACGGCTACACCTTC.